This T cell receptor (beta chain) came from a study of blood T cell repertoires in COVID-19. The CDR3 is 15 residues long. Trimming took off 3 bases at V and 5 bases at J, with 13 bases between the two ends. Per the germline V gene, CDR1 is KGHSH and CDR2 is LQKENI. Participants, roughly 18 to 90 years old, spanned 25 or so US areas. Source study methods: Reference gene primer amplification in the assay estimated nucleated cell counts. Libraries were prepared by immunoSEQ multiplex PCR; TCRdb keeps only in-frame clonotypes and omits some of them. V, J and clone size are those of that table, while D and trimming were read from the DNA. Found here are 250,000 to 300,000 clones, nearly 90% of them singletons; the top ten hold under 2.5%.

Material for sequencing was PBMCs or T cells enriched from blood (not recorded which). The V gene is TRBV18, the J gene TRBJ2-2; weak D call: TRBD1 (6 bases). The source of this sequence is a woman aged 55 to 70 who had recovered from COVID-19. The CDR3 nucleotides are TGTGCCAGCTCACCCGCCGGGACAACTACCGGGGAGCTGTTTTTT. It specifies CASSPAGTTTGELFF.